Shown below are 29 T cell receptor beta chains from a single sample sequenced in a study of CD8 T cells in ankylosing spondylitis. TCRdb re-derived calls from the 5' RACE reads in MiXCR, one entry per CDR3 protein. Here the sample spans over 25,000 distinct CDR3 sequences, approximately 15% being singletons. Sequenced material: blood. Source of these receptors: a male donor with ankylosing spondylitis or in good health (not recorded which).

The chain joins TRBV10-3 to TRBJ1-1, with D hard to call. V lost 5 bases to trimming and J lost 4 bases, with 11 bases between them. There are 13 residues in the CDR3. The germline gives CDR1 ENHRY, CDR2 SYGVKD. The CDR3 nucleotides read TGTGCCATCAGTTCGCTAGTCTTCACTGAAGCTTTCTTT. Its protein product is CAISSLVFTEAFF.

The chain couples TRBV12-3 or TRBV12-4 to TRBJ2-7; TRBD2 matches 11 bases. J lost 4 bases, V lost 1 base, and 3 bases had no gene match. This CDR3 comprises 15 residues. CDR3 in amino acids: CASSLGSGRDYEQYF. The DNA of the CDR3 is TGTGCCAGCAGTTTAGGTAGCGGGAGGGATTACGAGCAGTACTTC.

This clonotype was counted a few times. V usage is TRBV5-1 and J usage is TRBJ1-3; D gene unclear. V was shortened by 0 bases and J by 2 bases, with 12 bases between the two germline ends. The CDR3 consists of 16 residues. In germline, CDR1 is SGHRS, CDR2 YFSETQ. CDR3 in DNA: TGCGCCAGCAGCTTGGCCATGGGCAACGCTGGAAACACCATATATTTT. This sequence encodes CASSLAMGNAGNTIYF.

The chain couples TRBV5-1 to TRBJ2-1; the match to TRBD1 covers 8 bases. The CDR3 is 14 residues long. CDR1 is SGHRS and CDR2 is YFSETQ in the germline V gene. V dropped 3 bases and J dropped 8; count of bases not matched to a gene: 7. The CDR3, as DNA: TGCGCCAGCAGCTGGACAGGGCAGATCGATGAGCAGTTCTTC. Protein sequence: CASSWTGQIDEQFF.

J is TRBJ2-5 and V is TRBV3-1; D not resolved. The length of the CDR3 is 14 residues. The germline V gene encodes CDR1 LGHDT and CDR2 YNNKEL (reference sequence). The germline V and J ends were trimmed by 0 bases and 1 base, with 6 bases remaining between them. The CDR3 loop reads CASSQDRVQETQYF. The CDR3 DNA follows: TGTGCCAGCAGCCAAGATCGGGTCCAAGAGACCCAGTACTTC.

At least ten counts were recorded for this clonotype. The chain recombines TRBV29-1 with TRBJ2-1; no definite D call. This CDR3 has 11 residues. V was shortened by 7 bases and J by 12 bases, with 16 bases between the two germline ends. CDR1 is SQVTM and CDR2 is ANQGSEA in the germline V gene. CDR3 nucleotide sequence: TGCAGCGCCACCAGCTCCGAGGTGCAGTTCTTC. Encoded protein: CSATSSEVQFF.

This clonotype was counted between two and nine times. The V gene is TRBV6-5, the J gene TRBJ1-4; TRBD1 is a possible D gene (6 bases). This CDR3 comprises 13 residues. Germline CDR1 reads MNHEY; CDR2 reads SVGAGI. V gave up 5 bases and J gave up 6 bases, with 10 bases separating them. This CDR3 reads CASSQRQDEKLFF. As DNA, the CDR3 is TGTGCCAGCAGTCAGCGACAGGATGAAAAACTGTTTTTT.

This clonotype appeared a few times. V gene TRBV7-2 combines with J gene TRBJ2-3, with D possibly being TRBD2 (6 bases). CDR3 size: 14 residues. Trimming removed 3 bases at V and 4 bases at J, with 11 bases between. Germline assignment: CDR1 SGHTA and CDR2 FQGNSA. CDR3 sequence: CASSLGLQSDTQYF. CDR3 coding DNA: TGTGCCAGCAGCTTGGGACTTCAGTCAGATACGCAGTATTTT.

This clonotype was recorded only once. The V call is TRBV5-1, the J call TRBJ2-3, with 7 bases matching TRBD2. From germline, CDR1 is SGHRS and CDR2 YFSETQ. J was trimmed by 2 bases and V by 1 base; bases with no gene match: 4. The CDR3 has 15 amino acids. CDR3 sequence reads: CASSLPAGPTDTQYF. The CDR3 region has the DNA TGCGCCAGCAGCTTGCCAGCGGGACCCACAGATACGCAGTATTTT.

This clonotype has a handful of counts. The chain joins TRBV12-3 or TRBV12-4 to TRBJ2-2; 11 bases line up with TRBD2. V lost 6 bases and J lost 4; bases outside the gene matches: 7. The CDR3 loop spans 16 amino acids. CDR3 nucleotides: TGTGCCAGCAGCCGCTTAGCGGGGGGGCTCACCGGGGAGCTGTTTTTT. Amino acids: CASSRLAGGLTGELFF.

This clonotype was seen only a few times. The chain uses TRBV5-1 and TRBJ1-1; a possible D gene is TRBD1 (6 bases). This CDR3 is built from 18 residues. Trimming stripped 0 bases from V and 1 base from J, with 19 bases between. The germline gives CDR1 SGHRS, CDR2 YFSETQ. The CDR3: CASSLVAGVNSRNTEAFF. The CDR3 nucleotides are TGCGCCAGCAGCTTGGTGGCAGGGGTAAATTCCAGGAACACTGAAGCTTTCTTT.

Only a few counts were recorded for this clonotype. The chain carries TRBV28 and TRBJ1-5, with D perhaps matching TRBD1 (5 bases). The CDR3 covers 15 residues. Germline-derived CDR1 and CDR2 are MDHEN and SYDVKM. The V and J ends lost 2 bases and 2 bases respectively, with 10 bases between them. Here the CDR3 DNA reads TGTGCCAGCAGTTTAGGGGGAGTCCGCAATCAGCCCCAGCATTTT. Translated: CASSLGGVRNQPQHF.

This clonotype was detected only a few times. The J gene is TRBJ1-5, the V gene TRBV10-3; unclear D gene. Germline V gene lookup returns CDR1 ENHRY and CDR2 SYGVKD. The CDR3 is 14 residues long. V dropped 0 bases and J dropped 9 bases, with 12 bases sitting between them. This CDR3 is CAISESLGPMPQHF. Here the CDR3 DNA reads TGTGCCATCAGTGAGTCACTAGGCCCCATGCCCCAGCATTTT.

This clonotype was detected a few times. CDR3 amino acids: CASSLNGGEQFF. DNA for the CDR3: TGTGCCAGCAGTTTGAATGGGGGTGAGCAGTTCTTC. The chain combines TRBV28 with TRBJ2-1; TRBD1 or TRBD2 may be the D gene (5 bases each). The CDR3 is 12 residues long. Trimming cost V 3 bases and J 9 bases, with 9 bases left between them. Germline lookup yields CDR1 MDHEN and CDR2 SYDVKM.

CDR3 region: CASSRTGENEQFF. CDR3 nucleotides: TGCGCCAGCAGCCGTACAGGGGAGAATGAGCAGTTCTTC. The chain couples TRBV5-1 to TRBJ2-1; 7 nucleotides line up with TRBD1. V gave up 4 bases and J gave up 7 bases; unmatched junction bases: 5. The germline gives CDR1 SGHRS, CDR2 YFSETQ. This CDR3 contains 13 residues.

This clonotype rates as medium-sized (0.01 to 0.1%). The chain combines TRBV14 with TRBJ2-2; TRBD2 matches at 13 bases. This CDR3 has 15 amino acids. From germline, CDR1 is SGHDN and CDR2 FVKESK. Trimming took 4 bases from V and 6 from J; bases not matched to a gene: 2. The CDR3 here is CASSRLAGGAGELFF. The CDR3, as DNA: TGTGCCAGCAGCCGACTAGCGGGGGGAGCCGGGGAGCTGTTTTTT.

This clonotype showed up just a few times. CDR3: CSASPGPGAYEQYF. Here the CDR3 DNA reads TGCAGTGCTAGTCCTGGCCCCGGTGCCTACGAGCAGTACTTC. The chain combines TRBV20-1 with TRBJ2-7; D is undetermined. The V and J ends lost 3 bases and 2 bases respectively, with 14 bases between them. The germline gives CDR1 DFQATT, CDR2 SNEGSKA (reference sequence). This CDR3 is 14 amino acids long.

This chain links TRBV5-1 with TRBJ2-4, with D perhaps matching TRBD2 (5 bases). V was shortened by 5 bases and J by 8 bases, with 20 bases between the two germline ends. The CDR3 is 15 residues long. CDR1 is SGHRS, CDR2 YFSETQ, per germline. CDR3 in DNA: TGCGCCAGCAGTGCAATCTCGGGCATGCGGGACATTCAGTACTTC. This translates into CASSAISGMRDIQYF.

Only a few counts were recorded for this clonotype. The chain links TRBV10-2 to TRBJ2-5; 9 bases match TRBD2. The CDR3 contains 13 residues. CDR1 and CDR2 from the germline V gene are WSHSY and SAAADI. V trimming: 7 bases; J trimming: 1 base; junction bases outside the gene matches: 1. The CDR3 DNA follows: TGCGCCAGCAAGACTAGCGGCCAAGAGACCCAGTACTTC. It specifies CASKTSGQETQYF.

The rearrangement joins TRBV7-2 to TRBJ2-1, with 11 bases matching TRBD2. In germline, CDR1 is SGHTA, CDR2 FQGNSA. The CDR3 is made up of 15 amino acids. Trimming removed 5 bases from V and 4 bases from J; junction bases left unmatched: 4. The CDR3 DNA reads TGTGCCAGCAGCGCCACTAGCGGGAGTTACAATGAGCAGTTCTTC. Amino acids: CASSATSGSYNEQFF.

The chain couples TRBV6-5 to TRBJ2-1; the match to TRBD2 covers 12 bases. The CDR3 is made up of 18 amino acids. With V trimmed by 0 bases and J by 0 bases, 3 bases remained unmatched. Germline CDR1 MNHEY, CDR2 SVGAGI. In nucleotides, the CDR3 is TGTGCCAGCAGTTACTCTTCTAGCGGGGGGGCCTCCTACAATGAGCAGTTCTTC. It is translated as CASSYSSSGGASYNEQFF.

This clonotype was recorded a few times. This chain joins TRBV6-5 and TRBJ2-3, with 7 bases fitting TRBD2. J lost 6 bases, V lost 8 bases, and 11 bases had no gene match. The CDR3 spans 14 residues. Germline CDR1 and CDR2: MNHEY and SVGAGI. CDR3 DNA sequence: TGTGCCAGCCGGTTCGGGGGGAGAGGGGATACGCAGTATTTT. It yields the protein CASRFGGRGDTQYF.

This clonotype has just a few counts. The chain combines TRBV5-1 with TRBJ2-5; 10 bases agree with TRBD2. In germline, CDR1 is SGHRS, CDR2 YFSETQ. With V trimmed by 0 bases and J by 2 bases, 4 bases remained unmatched. This CDR3 is built from 16 residues. The CDR3: CASSLAPSGSQETQYF. The CDR3, as DNA: TGCGCCAGCAGCTTGGCCCCTAGCGGGAGTCAAGAGACCCAGTACTTC.

This rearrangement joins TRBV20-1 to TRBJ2-2; no definite D call. Germline loops: CDR1 DFQATT, CDR2 SNEGSKA (reference sequence). V shed 1 base and J shed 0 bases, with 9 bases lying between them. The CDR3 loop spans 15 amino acids. CDR3 bases: TGCAGTGCTAGAGTCGGGCAGGCGAACACCGGGGAGCTGTTTTTT. Translation gives CSARVGQANTGELFF.

Here the CDR3 reads CASSSSSGSYEQYV. Here the CDR3 DNA reads TGTGCCAGCAGCTCATCTAGCGGATCCTACGAGCAGTACGTC. This sequence joins TRBV5-6 and TRBJ2-7, with TRBD2 matching 7 bases. The CDR3 sequence is 14 residues long. Germline CDR1 reads SGHDT; CDR2 reads YYEEEE. Trimming cost V 3 bases and J 1 base; bases outside gene matches: 4.

This clonotype was detected only once. The chain uses TRBV29-1 and TRBJ2-5, with 8 bases lining up with TRBD2. V gave up 6 bases and J gave up 1 base; unmatched junction bases: 4. This CDR3 region has 13 residues. Germline CDR1 is SQVTM and CDR2 is ANQGSEA. CDR3 loop: CSVNGLAQETQYF. The CDR3 nucleotides read TGCAGCGTCAATGGACTAGCCCAAGAGACCCAGTACTTC.

This clonotype was picked up a small number of times. Here the CDR3 DNA reads TGTGCCAGCAGCTCACGAATGAAAGGGACAGGGGGTCTGCAAGAGACCCAGTACTTC. Protein sequence: CASSSRMKGTGGLQETQYF. The chain recombines TRBV5-6 with TRBJ2-5, with TRBD1 matching 11 bases. This CDR3 is built from 19 residues. The junction had 15 bases not matched to a gene; V was cut back by 3 bases and J by 2 bases. Germline CDR1 is SGHDT and CDR2 is YYEEEE. The variable domain in full, with the rest retrieved from reference TRBV5-6 and TRBJ2-5, is DAGVTQSPTHLIKTRGQQVTLRCSPKSGHDTVSWYQQALGQGPQFIFQYYEEEERQRGNFPDRFSGHQFPNYSSELNVNALLLGDSALYLCASSSRMKGTGGLQETQYFGPGTRLLVL.

This clonotype was detected only a few times. The genes are TRBV12-3 or TRBV12-4 and TRBJ1-4; 10 bases are shared with TRBD1. This CDR3 comprises 15 residues. The trim removed 11 bases at V and 7 bases at J, leaving 13 bases unmatched. DNA for the CDR3: TGTGCCTCTAACTCGTGGACAGGGGGAGGTGAAAAACTGTTTTTT. Its translation is CASNSWTGGGEKLFF.

V usage is TRBV28 and J usage is TRBJ1-1; no clear D. CDR1 is MDHEN, CDR2 SYDVKM, per germline. Trimming removed 5 bases from V and 1 base from J, with 14 bases in between. CDR3 length: 15 residues. CDR3 bases: TGTGCCAGCAGTCCCCGAGTGGCGGGGAACACTGAAGCTTTCTTT. Translating gives CASSPRVAGNTEAFF.